These 15 T cell receptor beta chains originate from one sample sequenced in a study of T cells expressing NK-cell markers. TCRdb derives one entry per CDR3 protein from the 5' RACE reads, leaving out DNA. Its listing shows a few hundred thousand distinct CDR3 sequences. The sample comprised blood T cells: a sorted CD56 or NKG2C T cell subset, CD4+ or CD8+ T cells, or bulk PBMC T cells (not recorded which). Source of these receptors: a young man in good health.

The J gene is TRBJ1-4, the V gene TRBV20-1; TCRdb indicates TRBD1, and absent DNA this call remains unverified. This CDR3 contains 13 residues. Per the germline V gene, CDR1 is DFQATT and CDR2 is SNEGSKA (reference sequence). The chain's CDR3 is CSAEYRGSEKLFF.

The chain carries TRBV12-3 or TRBV12-4 and TRBJ2-6; with no DNA, the TCRdb D assignment of TRBD1 cannot be verified. This CDR3 spans 17 amino acids. CDR3 in amino acids: CASRGTGFSTGANVLTF.

The J gene is TRBJ2-1, the V gene TRBV20-1. This CDR3 contains 13 residues. Per germline, CDR1 DFQATT and CDR2 SNEGSKA (reference sequence). This chain's CDR3 is CSDVAAPYNEQFF.

The rearrangement links TRBV5-6 to TRBJ2-3; TCRdb returns TRBD2, unconfirmable since there is no DNA. The CDR3 covers 16 residues. Per the germline V gene, CDR1 is SGHDT and CDR2 is YYEEEE. The CDR3 sequence: CASSLARLAVSDTQYF.

This chain links TRBV28 with TRBJ1-5; TCRdb's D call of TRBD1 is untestable without DNA. Germline assignment: CDR1 MDHEN and CDR2 SYDVKM. The CDR3 length is 18 residues. CDR3 residues: CASSLLKIRDRKNQPQHF.

The chain has TRBV15 and TRBJ2-1; the D call from TCRdb, TRBD1, cannot be confirmed without DNA. The CDR3 covers 14 residues. Germline V gene data show CDR1 as LNHNV and CDR2 as YYDKDF (reference sequence). The chain's CDR3 is CATSASTGRNEQFF.

This sequence joins TRBV10-3 and TRBJ1-1. Germline V CDR1 and CDR2: ENHRY, SYGVKD. CDR3 length equals 11 residues. The CDR3 sequence: CAIRLDTEAFF.

This sequence joins TRBV7-8 and TRBJ2-6; as DNA is missing, the TRBD1 call by TCRdb cannot be tested. This CDR3 is built from 18 residues. Germline CDR1 and CDR2: SGHVS and FQNEAQ. This chain's CDR3 is CASIRRGDRSSGANVLTF. Filled out from reference TRBV7-8 and TRBJ2-6, the complete variable domain reads GAGVSQSPRYKVAKRGQDVALRCDPISGHVSLFWYQQALGQGPEFLTYFQNEAQLDKSGLPSDRFFAERPEGSVSTLKIQRTQQEDSAVYLCASIRRGDRSSGANVLTFGAGSRLTVL.

This chain uses TRBV20-1 with TRBJ1-5. CDR3 size: 14 residues. CDR1 is DFQATT, CDR2 SNEGSKA, per germline (reference sequence). The CDR3 sequence: CSATRSRSNQPQHF.

This sequence joins TRBV12-3 or TRBV12-4 and TRBJ2-2; without DNA, the TCRdb call of TRBD1 cannot be checked. The CDR3 sequence is 15 residues long. CDR3 in amino acids: CASRPHGHLHGELFF.

The V call is TRBV6-1, the J call TRBJ2-2; TCRdb reports TRBD2, a call that lacks DNA to check it against. The CDR3 totals 16 residues. The V gene's germline CDR1 is MNHNS and CDR2 SASEGT. The CDR3 sequence: CASSSSGIGGGGELFF.

The chain combines TRBV20-1 with TRBJ2-2; TCRdb gives TRBD2 as the D gene, but with no DNA this cannot be confirmed. Germline CDR1 and CDR2: DFQATT and SNEGSKA (reference sequence). CDR3 length equals 17 residues. The CDR3 protein is CSARRPGTSWSTGELFF.

The chain links TRBV5-5 to TRBJ1-2; TCRdb gives TRBD1 as the D gene, but with no DNA this cannot be confirmed. Germline V gives CDR1 SGHKS, CDR2 YYEKEE (reference sequence). The CDR3 contains 14 residues. The CDR3: CASLRQGRDYGYTF.

The gene calls are TRBV12-3 or TRBV12-4 and TRBJ2-1; TCRdb calls TRBD2, which cannot be checked without DNA. This CDR3 region has 15 residues. The CDR3 loop is CASRPEGAGEAEQFF.

This chain uses TRBV7-2 with TRBJ2-5; the TRBD1 assignment by TCRdb is unverifiable without DNA. CDR3 length: 13 amino acids. Looked up from germline, CDR1 is SGHTA and CDR2 is FQGNSA. This chain's CDR3 is CASSPGAGGTQYF.